This TCR beta chain was recorded in a study of blood T cell repertoires in COVID-19. Study context: The analysed material was cDNA or gDNA that came from T cells, B-cell-depleted T cells, or PBMCs.

Clones were sequenced by immunoSEQ multiplex PCR, and TCRdb holds only the in-frame ones, with some missing. The data contain 75,000 to 100,000 clones, about 90% of them seen just once; the ten biggest clones take up 7% to 8%. Germline values: CDR1 MNHEY, CDR2 SVGAGI. CDR3 size: 14 residues. V gave up 5 bases and J gave up 6 bases; unmatched junction bases: 5. The chain recombines TRBV6-5 with TRBJ1-5, with 9 bases fitting TRBD1. The source material was peripheral blood. This TCR derives from a human donor with acute or convalescent COVID-19. The donor label of this sample is uncertain. The CDR3 DNA is TGTGCCAGCAGTCAGGGACAGGGTAGTCAGCCCCAGCATTTT. Translating it yields CASSQGQGSQPQHF.